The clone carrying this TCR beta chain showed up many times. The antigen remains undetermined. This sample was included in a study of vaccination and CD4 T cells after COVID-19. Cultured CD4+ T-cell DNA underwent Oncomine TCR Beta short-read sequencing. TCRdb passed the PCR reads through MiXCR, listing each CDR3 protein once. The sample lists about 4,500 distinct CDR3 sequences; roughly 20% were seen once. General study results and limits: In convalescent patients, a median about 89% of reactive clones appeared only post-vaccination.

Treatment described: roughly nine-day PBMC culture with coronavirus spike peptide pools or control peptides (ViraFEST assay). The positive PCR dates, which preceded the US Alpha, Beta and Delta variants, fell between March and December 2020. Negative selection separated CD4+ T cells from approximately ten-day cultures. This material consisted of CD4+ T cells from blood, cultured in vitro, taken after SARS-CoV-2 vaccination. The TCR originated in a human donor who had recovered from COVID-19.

The chain's CDR3 is CASSSSPLYGYTF. The CDR3 bases are TGTGCCAGCAGTTCTAGCCCCCTTTATGGCTACACCTTC. The chain joins TRBV28 to TRBJ1-2; no clear D. This CDR3 is 13 amino acids long. Germline lookup yields CDR1 MDHEN and CDR2 SYDVKM. The V and J ends lost 4 bases and 5 bases respectively, with 11 bases between them.